The present T cell receptor (beta chain) was sequenced within a study of T cell repertoires in cytomegalovirus infection. Across the study: A matching HLA type, together with CMV infection, was signaled by public TCR beta signatures. Whole-study findings and limits: HLA-C-restricted CMV-specific TCR beta clonotypes prevailed in the ex vivo response.

The sample holds a few counts of this clonotype. As yet, its antigen is unknown. From the reads, TCRdb called clonotypes with MiXCR, one entry per CDR3 protein. The table lists about 740,000 distinct CDR3 sequences, roughly 30% of them singletons. Germline V gene data show CDR1 as DFQATT and CDR2 as SNEGSKA (reference sequence). The CDR3 loop spans 13 amino acids. V dropped 1 base and J dropped 7; count of bases not matched to a gene: 7. The V call is TRBV20-1, the J call TRBJ2-7; the match to TRBD2 covers 7 bases. The clonotype was recovered from a human donor in good health (CMV status not recorded). Some clones in this sample may be carry-over from other donors' samples. This sample comprised cultured PBMCs, obtained from culture after CMV antigen stimulation. CDR3 nucleotide sequence: TGCAGTGCTAGAGCGCGCGGGGGAGGTGAGCAGTACTTC. Its protein is CSARARGGGEQYF.